This T cell receptor (beta chain) was profiled in a study of cytomegalovirus exposure and HLA in healthy donors. Study-wide points: Generally TCR sequences proved uncommon, though certain public TCRs appeared in numerous donors.

About this clone: Its antigen is still unknown.

PCR involved 60 Vbeta and 13 Jbeta primers. Using immunoSEQ multiplex PCR, the repertoire was profiled, and TCRdb retains in-frame clones only, with some absent. The sample shows approximately 80,000 clones, approximately 75% of them seen only once. Unmatched junction bases numbered 15, after V lost 5 bases and J lost 0 bases. The length of the CDR3 is 19 residues. Per the germline V gene, CDR1 is SGHVS and CDR2 is FQNEAQ. There were likely unrecorded immune exposures, though donors were nominally healthy when sampled. Specimen: PBMCs. This TCR came from a man aged 55 to 70 in good health and CMV-seronegative. V is TRBV7-8 and J is TRBJ2-3; TRBD2 aligns across 9 bases. The CDR3 DNA reads TGTGCCAGCAGCCGCCGGTTAGCGGGGGAGCGAGCTAGCACAGATACGCAGTATTTT. This sequence encodes CASSRRLAGERASTDTQYF.